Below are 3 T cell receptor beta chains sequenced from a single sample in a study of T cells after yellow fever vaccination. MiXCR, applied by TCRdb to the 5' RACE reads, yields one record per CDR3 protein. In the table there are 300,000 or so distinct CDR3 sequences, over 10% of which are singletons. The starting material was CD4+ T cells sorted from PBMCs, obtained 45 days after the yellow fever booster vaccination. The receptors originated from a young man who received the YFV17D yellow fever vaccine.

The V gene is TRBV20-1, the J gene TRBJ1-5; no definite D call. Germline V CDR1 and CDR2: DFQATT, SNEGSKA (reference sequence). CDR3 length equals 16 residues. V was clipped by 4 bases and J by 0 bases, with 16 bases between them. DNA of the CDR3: TGCAGTGCTAAACCCCGGAGGGTGAATAGCAATCAGCCCCAGCATTTT. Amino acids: CSAKPRRVNSNQPQHF.

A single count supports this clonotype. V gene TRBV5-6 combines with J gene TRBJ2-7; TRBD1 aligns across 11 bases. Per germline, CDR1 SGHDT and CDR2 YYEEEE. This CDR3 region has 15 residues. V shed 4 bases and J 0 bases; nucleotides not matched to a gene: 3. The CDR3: CASSRGTGGSYEQYF. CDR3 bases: TGTGCCAGCAGCCGCGGGACAGGGGGCTCCTACGAGCAGTACTTC.

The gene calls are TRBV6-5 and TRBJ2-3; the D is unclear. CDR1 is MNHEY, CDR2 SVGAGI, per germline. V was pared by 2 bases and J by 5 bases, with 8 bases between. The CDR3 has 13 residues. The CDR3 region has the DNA TGTGCCAGCAGTTACCCCGGGCGAGATACGCAGTATTTT. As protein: CASSYPGRDTQYF.